This TCR beta chain derives from a study of T cell clonotyping in hematopoietic cell transplantation. Whole-study context: Recipient samples before transplant were obtained post-cytoreduction.

The time point here: recipient sample about 28 days before transplant, after cytoreduction. Trimming cost V 1 base and J 4 bases, with 11 bases left between them. The CDR3 extends over 15 amino acids. CDR1 and CDR2 (germline): SGHVS, FQNEAQ. Sequencing used immunoSEQ multiplex PCR; TCRdb keeps in-frame clones, though not all of them. The sample yields about 80,000 clones, almost 97% seen once. Sequences were derived from peripheral blood mononuclear cells, sampled before stem cell transplant. This receptor was taken from a woman aged 45-59 years with acute myeloid leukemia. Some clones in this sample may be carry-over from other donors' samples. The rearrangement links TRBV7-8 to TRBJ2-1; D remains ambiguous. DNA of the CDR3: TGTGCCAGCAGCTTAGAGGTGTACGGATACAATGAGCAGTTCTTC. It translates to CASSLEVYGYNEQFF.